These 18 T cell receptor beta chains came from one sample sequenced in a study of OX40 agonist ivuxolimab in advanced cancers. Produced via immunoSEQ multiplex PCR; TCRdb's table is partial and in-frame only. The data contain around 100,000 clones, approximately 90% of them singletons. Sequencing was performed on CD4+ or CD8+ T cells sorted from blood, taken in a trial of the OX40 agonist ivuxolimab. These receptors were collected from an adult with an advanced solid tumor such as melanoma, head and neck, liver or kidney cancer.

This clone appeared a single time. The V gene is TRBV7-2, the J gene TRBJ2-1; 11 nucleotides line up with TRBD2. Germline loops: CDR1 SGHTA, CDR2 FQGNSA. After removal of 2 bases from V and 12 bases from J, the junction contained 3 bases not matched to a gene. This CDR3 is 13 amino acids long. The CDR3 protein is CASSLTSGRPQFF. As DNA, the CDR3 is TGTGCCAGCAGCTTAACTAGCGGGAGACCGCAGTTCTTC.

This chain uses TRBV6-5 with TRBJ1-3, with a possible D match to TRBD1 (6 bases). V was shortened by 0 bases and J by 0 bases, with 9 bases between the two germline ends. Germline V gene sequence: CDR1 MNHEY, CDR2 SVGAGI. The CDR3 spans 16 residues. Here the CDR3 reads CASSYSRTASGNTIYF. The CDR3 bases are TGTGCCAGCAGTTACTCAAGGACAGCCTCTGGAAACACCATATATTTT.

The chain's CDR3 is CASSGGVTYNQPQHF. CDR3 DNA: TGTGCCAGCAGCGGAGGGGTTACGTACAATCAGCCCCAGCATTTT. The chain is built from TRBV7-8 and TRBJ1-5; D perhaps matches TRBD1 (5 bases). The germline gives CDR1 SGHVS, CDR2 FQNEAQ. The germline V and J ends were trimmed by 5 bases and 3 bases, with 14 bases remaining between them. This CDR3 has 15 residues.

V gene TRBV5-1 combines with J gene TRBJ2-3; D call uncertain. CDR3 length: 13 amino acids. CDR1 and CDR2 from the germline V gene are SGHRS and YFSETQ. With 7 bases removed from V and 2 bases from J, the gap between germline ends came to 11 bases. In DNA form, the CDR3 reads TGCGCCAGCGCTGGGGTAATCACAGATACGCAGTATTTT. As protein: CASAGVITDTQYF.

Here the CDR3 reads CATSKLASDTQYF. CDR3 DNA: TGTGCCACCAGTAAATTAGCCTCAGATACGCAGTATTTT. This rearrangement joins TRBV15 to TRBJ2-3; D gene uncertain. Between the trimmed V and J ends, which lost 6 bases and 4 bases, there was a span of 11 bases. Germline V lookup: CDR1 LNHNV, CDR2 YYDKDF (reference sequence). CDR3 length: 13 amino acids.

This chain uses TRBV7-3 with TRBJ1-5; D possibly corresponds to TRBD1 (6 bases). Per the germline V gene, CDR1 is SGHTA and CDR2 is FQGTGA. The CDR3 has 19 residues. Trimming left V 2 bases short and J 0 bases short, with 20 bases between. CDR3 sequence (DNA): TGTGCCAGCAGCTTATCAGAAGGGGGGCCGTTATTTAGCAATCAGCCCCAGCATTTT. Its protein product is CASSLSEGGPLFSNQPQHF.

The CDR3 bases are TGTGCCAGCAGCCTAGCGGGTTTTAACACCGGGGAGCTGTTTTTT. This translates into CASSLAGFNTGELFF. The V call is TRBV28, the J call TRBJ2-2; 8 bases are shared with TRBD2. V was clipped by 6 bases and J by 2 bases; unmatched bases: 5. The germline CDR1 and CDR2 sequences are MDHEN and SYDVKM. The CDR3 runs 15 residues.

V and J are TRBV7-8 and TRBJ2-7, with D possibly being TRBD1 or TRBD2 (5 bases each). The CDR3 length is 16 residues. Trimming shortened V by 2 bases and J by 1 base, and 15 bases separated the two germline ends. Germline-derived CDR1 and CDR2 are SGHVS and FQNEAQ. The CDR3 DNA sequence: TGTGCCAGCAGCTTATTTGGCGGGCAGGGTTCCTACGAGCAGTACTTC. Protein sequence: CASSLFGGQGSYEQYF.

V and J are TRBV7-3 and TRBJ2-1, with 8 bases aligning to TRBD2. V dropped 6 bases and J dropped 13; count of bases not matched to a gene: 8. The germline V gene has CDR1 SGHTA and CDR2 FQGTGA. The CDR3 loop spans 12 amino acids. The CDR3 bases are TGTGCCAGCAGTCTAGGCGGGACTAGACAGTTCTTC. Amino acids: CASSLGGTRQFF.

V gene TRBV2 combines with J gene TRBJ1-5; D is perhaps TRBD1 (5 bases). The CDR3 is made up of 13 amino acids. Trimming pared 3 bases from V and 4 bases from J, leaving 7 bases between. CDR1 SNHLY and CDR2 FYNNEI come from the germline V gene. The CDR3 spells CASSDRENQPQHF. CDR3 sequence (DNA): TGTGCCAGCAGTGACAGGGAGAATCAGCCCCAGCATTTT.

The chain has TRBV30 and TRBJ2-1; the D gene could be TRBD1 or TRBD2 (5 bases each). CDR3 length: 12 amino acids. Germline V gene sequence: CDR1 GTSNPN, CDR2 SVGIG (reference sequence). V lost 2 bases, J lost 9 bases, and 11 bases lay in between. The DNA for the CDR3 is TGTGCCTGGAGTAAAGGGGCGGGTGAGCAGTTCTTC. Its protein is CAWSKGAGEQFF.

The chain has TRBV18 and TRBJ2-1, with 9 bases that match TRBD1. Germline values: CDR1 KGHSH, CDR2 LQKENI. The CDR3 length is 13 residues. The CDR3 here is CASGQGLVNEQFF. DNA of the CDR3: TGTGCTAGTGGACAGGGGCTTGTGAATGAGCAGTTCTTC.

The chain recombines TRBV7-9 with TRBJ2-1; weak D call: TRBD2 (6 bases). Trimming took off 1 base at V and 7 bases at J, with 20 bases between the two ends. From germline, CDR1 is SEHNR and CDR2 FQNEAQ (reference sequence). The CDR3 is 17 amino acids. In nucleotides, the CDR3 is TGTGCCAGCAGCTTAGACGCGGGATATGGAACCGCGAATGAGCAGTTCTTC. Translated, it gives CASSLDAGYGTANEQFF.

This clone showed up just once. This chain joins TRBV11-3 and TRBJ2-7; 11 bases are shared with TRBD1. CDR1 is SGHNT, CDR2 YENEEA, per germline. J lost 4 bases, V lost 5 bases, and 7 bases had no gene match. This CDR3 is built from 15 residues. Written as DNA, the CDR3 is TGTGCCAGCAGCCCGACCGGGACAGGGGGATACGAGCAGTACTTC. This sequence encodes CASSPTGTGGYEQYF.

This rearrangement joins TRBV28 to TRBJ1-2; possibly TRBD1 for D (5 bases). Germline loops: CDR1 MDHEN, CDR2 SYDVKM. Trimming took off 3 bases at V and 4 bases at J, with 12 bases between the two ends. The CDR3 runs 14 residues. CDR3 protein: CASSFGYRIYGYTF. Written as DNA, the CDR3 is TGTGCCAGCAGTTTCGGTTACAGGATCTATGGCTACACCTTC.

The chain is built from TRBV5-1 and TRBJ2-5, with D unclear. Trimming took off 1 base at V and 3 bases at J, with 10 bases between the two ends. Germline V lookup: CDR1 SGHRS, CDR2 YFSETQ. CDR3 length equals 14 residues. CDR3 residues: CASSLSLGKETQYF. In nucleotides, the CDR3 is TGCGCCAGCAGCTTGAGCTTGGGGAAAGAGACCCAGTACTTC.

V is TRBV13 and J is TRBJ2-7; 7 bases fit TRBD1. The CDR3 spans 13 residues. J gave up 2 bases and V 6 bases, and 4 bases lay outside the gene matches. CDR1 PRHDT and CDR2 FYEKMQ come from the germline V gene (reference sequence). CDR3 nucleotides: TGTGCCAGCAGTCGGACAGGAGCCTACGAGCAGTACTTC. This encodes CASSRTGAYEQYF.

The V and J genes are TRBV4-2 and TRBJ2-7; the match to TRBD2 covers 9 bases. CDR3 length: 16 residues. In germline, CDR1 is LGHNA, CDR2 YNFKEQ. The ends lost 0 bases at V and 4 bases at J; junction bases unmatched: 7. The CDR3 protein is CASSQEPAGGQYEQYF. The CDR3 nucleotides are TGTGCCAGCAGCCAAGAACCAGCGGGAGGTCAGTACGAGCAGTACTTC.